This T cell receptor beta chain was observed in a study of T-cell reconstitution after alpha-beta-depleted transplantation in children. V was clipped by 3 bases and J by 3 bases, with 15 bases between them. Germline assignment: CDR1 ENHRY and CDR2 SYGVKD. This CDR3 is built from 16 residues. Molecular barcoding with unique molecular identifiers was used for the TCRbeta library. TCRdb re-called the PCR reads through MiXCR, storing one row per CDR3 protein. Seen here are about 830,000 distinct CDR3 sequences, roughly 15% observed once, and the top ten hold roughly 5%. This receptor was taken from a male patient aged 10 to 17 who had a stem cell transplant for acute lymphoblastic leukemia, so the T cells may come from the graft donor. The chain uses TRBV10-3 and TRBJ2-1, with a weak D call TRBD2 (6 bases). The sample consisted of PBMCs, mostly from graft donor cells, taken 360 days after TCRalphabeta/CD19-depleted stem cell transplant. In DNA form, the CDR3 reads TGTGCCATCAGTGACCCTAGCGAGAATTACTACAATGAGCAGTTCTTC. This encodes CAISDPSENYYNEQFF.